This T cell receptor (beta chain) was profiled in a study of cytomegalovirus exposure and HLA in healthy donors. On the study more broadly: The approximately 120 validation repertoires and the approximately 690 first-cohort repertoires shared a platform, a later analysis reported.

Broader study findings: Some TCR beta chains (about 170 of them) were listed as cytomegalovirus-associated.

The donors were in the approximately 120-subject validation cohort, distinct from the roughly 720-subject first cohort. Sequenced by immunoSEQ multiplex PCR; TCRdb stores in-frame clones only, minus some. Of about 360,000 clones detected, 80% to 90% appear once; the ten largest clones hold over 0.75%. In regard to this clone: Its antigen remains unidentified.

Sequencing was carried out using PBMCs. The clonotype originates from a woman younger than 35 in good health and CMV-seronegative.

The CDR3 sequence: CASSLATGVPDGELFF. The DNA of the CDR3 is TGTGCCAGCAGTTTAGCGACAGGGGTTCCTGACGGGGAGCTGTTTTTT. The rearrangement joins TRBV27 to TRBJ2-2, with 8 bases matching TRBD1. V gave up 2 bases and J gave up 7 bases; unmatched junction bases: 9. The germline gives CDR1 MNHEY, CDR2 SMNVEV (reference sequence). The CDR3 contains 16 residues.